These T cell receptor beta chains were read from a single sample in a study of post-analysis software for immune sequencing data. One entry per CDR3 protein, called by TCRdb with MiXCR from the PCR reads. Of under 900,000 distinct CDR3 sequences in the sample, about 53% are singletons; the top ten hold over 4%. Sequencing input: blood. These receptors all stem from a girl aged 5 to 17 with multiple sclerosis. CDR3s include the opening cysteine and the closing phenylalanine or tryptophan.

J	V	CDR3
TRBJ1-2	TRBV29-1	CSVDSGSYYGYTF
TRBJ2-3	TRBV20-1	CSALDGGDTQYF
TRBJ2-1	TRBV3-1	CASSQDWAGEQFF
TRBJ2-5	TRBV10-3	CAISRTGTKETQYF
TRBJ2-1	TRBV29-1	CSVYQGPAYNEQFF
TRBJ1-1	TRBV20-1	CSAFGDRVSFF
TRBJ2-7	TRBV12-3/TRBV12-4	CASSLAPGTWATQTHEQYF
TRBJ2-7	TRBV12-5	CASAALPATYEQYF
TRBJ2-7	TRBV29-1	CSVSNPRTGHPEQYF
TRBJ1-2	TRBV20-1	CSAPRTGSGWGYTF
TRBJ2-1	TRBV20-1	CSARSSGRANNEQFF
TRBJ1-2	TRBV27	CASILQVYYGYTF
TRBJ1-1	TRBV7-9	CASSRGANTEAFF
TRBJ2-7	TRBV7-6	CASSLYTGVYEQYF
TRBJ2-3	TRBV7-3	CASSFVQGAPTDTQYF
TRBJ2-7	TRBV20-1	CSAPSGGTGHLNEQYF
TRBJ2-1	TRBV7-9	CASSLAGTQYNEQFF
.	TRBV7-8	CASTETSGTREQYF
TRBJ2-5	TRBV19	CASSIGTGSGEQYF
TRBJ2-1	TRBV2	CASRGRTRGTLNEQFF
TRBJ1-5	TRBV6-1	CASSRGSGTGPTQPQHF
TRBJ2-5	TRBV20-1	CSARPGTSSVETQYF
TRBJ2-7	TRBV29-1	CSAARGFSYEQYF
TRBJ1-5	TRBV4-1	CASSQDDSNQPQHF
TRBJ2-3	TRBV20-1	CSPFGRKPTDTQYF
TRBJ2-5	TRBV15	CATSRGTGGLETQYF
TRBJ1-5	TRBV20-1	CSASSTGLIGNQPQHF
TRBJ2-4	TRBV6-5	CASTPGRGENIQYF
.	TRBV5-1	CASSLEPHSYEQYF
TRBJ1-2	TRBV20-1	CSARDDSNYGYTF
TRBJ1-5	TRBV7-8	CASSFQGTNQPQHF
TRBJ2-6	TRBV29-1	CSVDPGQGANVLTF
TRBJ2-7	TRBV7-9	CASSLDRGGTYEQYF
.	TRBV10-2	CASSDPLAGEGEQYF
TRBJ2-3	TRBV29-1	CSVGPGTSGKDTQYF
TRBJ2-5	TRBV10-3	CAISESGGLAGQETQYF
TRBJ2-7	TRBV2	CASSEIYEQYF
TRBJ2-7	TRBV2	CASSWTGITYEQYF
TRBJ2-5	TRBV11-2	CASSLVMEGTQYF
TRBJ1-5	TRBV7-2	CASQVTVRNQPQHF
TRBJ2-7	TRBV6-5	CASTPGTGYEQYF
TRBJ2-2	TRBV20-1	CSARDRVVGGELFF
TRBJ2-7	TRBV9	CASSVLGTSGTYEQYF
TRBJ2-1	TRBV29-1	CSVVGRAYEQFF
TRBJ2-1	TRBV20-1	CSARDFRQGVVQFF
TRBJ1-1	TRBV5-1	CASSQPLRDRSTEAFF
TRBJ2-3	TRBV12-3/TRBV12-4	CASSLTGGEGDTQYF
TRBJ2-3	TRBV20-1	CSARYGRFGADTQYF
TRBJ1-5	TRBV6-2/TRBV6-3	CASSKGQGRGGNQPQHF
TRBJ1-1	TRBV6-6	CASSYSPGLAEAFF
TRBJ1-5	TRBV20-1	CSATPRVNQPQHF
TRBJ2-6	TRBV18	CASSPLVKSSGANVLTF
TRBJ2-7	TRBV27	CASSLSPGPFYEQYF
.	TRBV6-6	CVSSLDRYPDSYEQYF
TRBJ2-3	TRBV7-9	CASSFSTSGRRSTDTQYF
TRBJ1-2	TRBV10-3	CAIQGQGADGYTF
TRBJ2-7	TRBV6-1	CASSATSYEQYF
TRBJ2-7	TRBV13	CASSLGPAGGDYEQYF
.	TRBV18	CASSRPGAGSYEQYF
TRBJ1-1	TRBV6-5	CASKKVGWPEAFF